These 15 T cell receptor beta chains share one sample of origin, sequenced in a study of blood T cell repertoires in COVID-19. TCRdb keeps only in-frame clones here, not all; method: immunoSEQ multiplex PCR. The sample lists 250,000 or so clones, about 91% occurring once. Sequenced: PBMCs or T cells enriched from blood (not recorded which). Receptors originate from a human donor in a cohort exposed to, infected with or recovered from COVID-19 (not recorded which). The donor label of this sample is uncertain.

This chain uses TRBV11-3 with TRBJ2-1, with 8 bases matching TRBD2. Germline-derived CDR1 and CDR2 are SGHNT and YENEEA. The CDR3 totals 13 residues. Trimming cost V 1 base and J 9 bases; bases outside gene matches: 2. The CDR3 sequence is CASSLVRGGEQFF. CDR3 nucleotides: TGTGCCAGCAGCTTAGTCCGGGGGGGTGAGCAGTTCTTC.

The V call is TRBV27, the J call TRBJ1-2; 8 nucleotides align to TRBD1. CDR1 is MNHEY, CDR2 SMNVEV, per germline (reference sequence). This CDR3 comprises 15 residues. Trimming took 5 bases from V and 4 from J; bases not matched to a gene: 9. The CDR3 DNA reads TGTGCCAGCAGTCCCGGACAGGGAAGAAGCTATGGCTACACCTTC. This sequence encodes CASSPGQGRSYGYTF.

V gene TRBV2 combines with J gene TRBJ2-3; 11 nucleotides align to TRBD2. This CDR3 is built from 15 residues. Trimming took 5 bases from V and 1 from J; bases not matched to a gene: 2. Germline V gene sequence: CDR1 SNHLY, CDR2 FYNNEI. The CDR3 nucleotides are TGTGCCAGCAGTTCACTAGCGGGGGGCACAGATACGCAGTATTTT. This encodes CASSSLAGGTDTQYF.

This chain joins TRBV14 and TRBJ1-2, with D unresolved. Germline CDR1 and CDR2: SGHDN and FVKESK. The CDR3 runs to 15 residues. V was trimmed by 1 base and J by 2 bases, leaving 11 bases between them. The CDR3 protein is CASSQAGSSNYGYTF. CDR3 nucleotides: TGTGCCAGCAGCCAAGCGGGGAGCTCCAACTATGGCTACACCTTC. The full variable domain, its missing parts supplied by reference TRBV14 and TRBJ1-2, is EAGVTQFPSHSVIEKGQTVTLRCDPISGHDNLYWYRRVMGKEIKFLLHFVKESKQDESGMPNNRFLAERTGGTYSTLKVQPAELEDSGVYFCASSQAGSSNYGYTFGSGTRLTVV.

The chain carries TRBV6-5 and TRBJ2-7, with D uncertain. CDR3 size: 15 residues. With 6 bases removed from V and 2 bases from J, the gap between germline ends came to 17 bases. CDR1 and CDR2 (germline): MNHEY, SVGAGI. CDR3 in DNA: TGTGCCAGCAGGGCCGGTCGTCTCAGCGCCTACGAGCAGTACTTC. It codes for CASRAGRLSAYEQYF.

The J gene is TRBJ2-5, the V gene TRBV5-1, with D maybe TRBD2 (6 bases). Trimming removed 6 bases from V and 1 base from J, with 13 bases in between. The CDR3 covers 14 residues. In germline, CDR1 is SGHRS, CDR2 YFSETQ. Here the CDR3 reads CASTGGGRQETQYF. The CDR3 nucleotides read TGCGCCAGCACCGGGGGTGGGCGCCAAGAGACCCAGTACTTC.

The chain has TRBV9 and TRBJ2-1; TRBD2 matches at 8 bases. Germline V gene sequence: CDR1 SGDLS, CDR2 YYNGEE. J lost 0 bases, V lost 3 bases, and 20 bases had no gene match. This CDR3 has 21 residues. The CDR3 is CASSARRGFESGGLSYNEQFF. CDR3 in DNA: TGTGCCAGCAGCGCTCGTAGAGGGTTCGAGAGCGGGGGACTCTCCTACAATGAGCAGTTCTTC.

The chain combines TRBV4-1 with TRBJ1-3, with D perhaps TRBD1 (6 bases). Germline values: CDR1 MGHRA, CDR2 YSYEKL. Trimming pared 2 bases from V and 2 bases from J, leaving 19 bases between. This CDR3 has 18 amino acids. The CDR3, as DNA: TGCGCCAGCAGCCAACCCACCCAAGGGGGAGCTGCTGGAAACACCATATATTTT. The encoded protein is CASSQPTQGGAAGNTIYF.

This clone was found once. This sequence joins TRBV30 and TRBJ1-3; the D gene is possibly TRBD1 (5 bases). CDR1 and CDR2 from the germline V gene are GTSNPN and SVGIG (reference sequence). The CDR3 loop spans 13 amino acids. Deletions cut 3 bases from V and 0 bases from J, with 6 bases between. The CDR3 sequence is CAWRRGSGNTIYF. The CDR3 coding sequence is TGTGCCTGGAGAAGGGGCTCTGGAAACACCATATATTTT.

The V call is TRBV5-8, the J call TRBJ2-1, with D tentatively TRBD1 (5 bases). The germline gives CDR1 SGHTS, CDR2 YDEGEE. V was cut by 5 bases and J by 0 bases, with 12 bases left in between. The CDR3 loop spans 15 amino acids. Written as DNA, the CDR3 is TGTGCCAGCAGTAGAAAAGGGGACTCCTACAATGAGCAGTTCTTC. This gives the protein CASSRKGDSYNEQFF.

This chain joins TRBV27 and TRBJ2-1; D unclear. This CDR3 comprises 13 residues. V was shortened by 2 bases and J by 6 bases, with 8 bases between the two germline ends. Germline V gene lookup returns CDR1 MNHEY and CDR2 SMNVEV (reference sequence). This CDR3 is CASSLRGPNEQFF. The CDR3 DNA follows: TGTGCCAGCAGTTTAAGAGGCCCCAATGAGCAGTTCTTC.

This chain joins TRBV19 and TRBJ1-6; 7 bases line up with TRBD1. J lost 6 bases, V lost 5 bases, and 7 bases had no gene match. Germline V CDR1 and CDR2: LNHDA, SQIVND (reference sequence). The CDR3 spans 15 residues. In DNA, the CDR3 is TGTGCCAGTAGTCCTACAGGGGAAGGTAATTCACCCCTCCACTTT. Protein product: CASSPTGEGNSPLHF.

The genes are TRBV5-6 and TRBJ2-5; TRBD1 matches at 7 bases. With V trimmed by 2 bases and J by 5 bases, 6 bases remained unmatched. Germline-derived CDR1 and CDR2 are SGHDT and YYEEEE. The length of the CDR3 is 14 residues. The CDR3 nucleotides are TGTGCCAGCAGCTTTCAGGGGGTTAGGGAGACCCAGTACTTC. Residues: CASSFQGVRETQYF.

The table lists this clone with a count of one. The CDR3 nucleotides read TGTGCCAGCAGCAAAGCGCCGGAGGACTCCGGAAACACCATATATTTT. Protein sequence: CASSKAPEDSGNTIYF. This rearrangement joins TRBV21-1 to TRBJ1-3. TRBV21-1 is annotated as a pseudogene. CDR3 length: 16 amino acids.

Regarding this clone: This same CDR3 is encoded by further DNA sequences in the sample. J is TRBJ1-6 and V is TRBV19; maybe TRBD1 (5 bases). The CDR3 sequence is 14 residues long. The germline V gene encodes CDR1 LNHDA and CDR2 SQIVND (reference sequence). Trimming took 5 bases from V and 6 from J, leaving 11 bases between them. The CDR3 region is CASSRQGGNSPLHF. The CDR3, as DNA: TGTGCCAGTAGTCGCCAGGGAGGTAATTCACCCCTCCACTTT.